Given below is one T cell receptor beta chain in context. CDR3 length: 17 amino acids. CDR1 and CDR2 from the germline V gene are MNHEY and SVGEGT. V gave up 5 bases and J gave up 4 bases; unmatched junction bases: 10. As handled by the study authors: How many nucleated cells were present was estimated from reference gene primer amplification. Assay used: immunoSEQ multiplex PCR; TCRdb lists only in-frame clones, some missing. The V and J calls and clone size come from that table; D and trimming were worked out from the DNA. The data show about 120,000 clones, around 86% seen once. The sample is drawn from a study of blood T cell repertoires in COVID-19. Turning to the study itself: The study drew acute and convalescent COVID-19 samples from the United States, Italy and Spain. PBMCs, B-cell-depleted T cells, or T cells provided the cDNA or gDNA that made up the material.

This TCR derives from a woman older than 75 with acute or convalescent COVID-19. Sequencing was carried out using peripheral blood. This chain joins TRBV6-2 or TRBV6-3 and TRBJ2-2; 10 nucleotides agree with TRBD1. CDR3 sequence reads: CASSRTMGQGRTGELFF. CDR3 DNA: TGTGCCAGCAGTCGCACCATGGGACAGGGGCGCACCGGGGAGCTGTTTTTT.